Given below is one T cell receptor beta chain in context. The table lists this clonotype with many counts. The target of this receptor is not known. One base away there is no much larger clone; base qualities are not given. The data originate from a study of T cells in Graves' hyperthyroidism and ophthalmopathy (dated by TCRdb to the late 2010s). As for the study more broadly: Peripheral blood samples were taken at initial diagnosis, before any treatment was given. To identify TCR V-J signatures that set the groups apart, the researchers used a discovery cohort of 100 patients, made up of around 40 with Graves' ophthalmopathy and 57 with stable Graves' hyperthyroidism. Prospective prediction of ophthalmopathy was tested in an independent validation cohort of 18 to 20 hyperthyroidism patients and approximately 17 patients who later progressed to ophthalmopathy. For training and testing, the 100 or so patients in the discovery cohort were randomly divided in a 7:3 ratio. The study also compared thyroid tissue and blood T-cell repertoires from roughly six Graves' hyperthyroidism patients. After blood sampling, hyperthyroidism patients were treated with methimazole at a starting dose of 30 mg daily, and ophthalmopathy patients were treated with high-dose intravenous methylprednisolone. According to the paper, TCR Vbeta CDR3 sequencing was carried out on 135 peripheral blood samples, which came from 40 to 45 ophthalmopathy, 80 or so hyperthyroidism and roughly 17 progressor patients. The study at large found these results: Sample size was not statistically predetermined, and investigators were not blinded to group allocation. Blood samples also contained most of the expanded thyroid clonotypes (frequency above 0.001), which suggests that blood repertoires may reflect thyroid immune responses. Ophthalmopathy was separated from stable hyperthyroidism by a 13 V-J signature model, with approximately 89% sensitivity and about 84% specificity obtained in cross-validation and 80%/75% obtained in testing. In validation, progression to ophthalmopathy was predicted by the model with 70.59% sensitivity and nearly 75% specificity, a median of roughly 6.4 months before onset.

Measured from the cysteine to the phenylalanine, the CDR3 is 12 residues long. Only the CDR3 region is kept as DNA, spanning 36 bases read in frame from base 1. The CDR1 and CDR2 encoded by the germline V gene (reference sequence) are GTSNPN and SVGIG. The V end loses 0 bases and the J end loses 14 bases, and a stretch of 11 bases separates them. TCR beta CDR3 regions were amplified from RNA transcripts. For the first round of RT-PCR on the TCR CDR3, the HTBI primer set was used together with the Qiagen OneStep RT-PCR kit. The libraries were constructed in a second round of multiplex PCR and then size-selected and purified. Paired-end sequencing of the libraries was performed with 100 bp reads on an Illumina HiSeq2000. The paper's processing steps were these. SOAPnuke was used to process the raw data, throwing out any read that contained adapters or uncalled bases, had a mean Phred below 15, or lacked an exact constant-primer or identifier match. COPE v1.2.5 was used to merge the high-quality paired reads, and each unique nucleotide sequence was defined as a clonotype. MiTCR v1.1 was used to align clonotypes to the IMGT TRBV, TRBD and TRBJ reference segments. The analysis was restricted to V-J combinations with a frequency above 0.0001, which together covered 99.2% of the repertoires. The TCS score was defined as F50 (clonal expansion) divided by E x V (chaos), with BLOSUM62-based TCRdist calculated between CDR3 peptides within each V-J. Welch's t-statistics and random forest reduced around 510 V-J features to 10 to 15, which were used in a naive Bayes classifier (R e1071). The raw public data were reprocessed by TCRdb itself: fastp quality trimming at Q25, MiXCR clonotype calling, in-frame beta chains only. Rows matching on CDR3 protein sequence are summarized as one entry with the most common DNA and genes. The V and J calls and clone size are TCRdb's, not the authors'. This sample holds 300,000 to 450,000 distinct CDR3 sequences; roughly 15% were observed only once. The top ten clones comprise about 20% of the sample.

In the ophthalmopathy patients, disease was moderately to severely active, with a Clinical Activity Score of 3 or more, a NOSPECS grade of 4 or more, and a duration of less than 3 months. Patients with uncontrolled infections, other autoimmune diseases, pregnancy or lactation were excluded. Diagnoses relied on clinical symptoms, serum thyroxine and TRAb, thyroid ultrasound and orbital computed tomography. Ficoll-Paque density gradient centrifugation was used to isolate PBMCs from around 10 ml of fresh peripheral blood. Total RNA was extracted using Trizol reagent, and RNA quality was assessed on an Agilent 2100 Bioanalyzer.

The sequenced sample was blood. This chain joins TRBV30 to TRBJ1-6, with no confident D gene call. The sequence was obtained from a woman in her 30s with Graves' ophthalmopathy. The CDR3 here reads CAWSVQLGTLHF. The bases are TGTGCCTGGAGTGTACAGTTGGGGACCCTCCACTTT.